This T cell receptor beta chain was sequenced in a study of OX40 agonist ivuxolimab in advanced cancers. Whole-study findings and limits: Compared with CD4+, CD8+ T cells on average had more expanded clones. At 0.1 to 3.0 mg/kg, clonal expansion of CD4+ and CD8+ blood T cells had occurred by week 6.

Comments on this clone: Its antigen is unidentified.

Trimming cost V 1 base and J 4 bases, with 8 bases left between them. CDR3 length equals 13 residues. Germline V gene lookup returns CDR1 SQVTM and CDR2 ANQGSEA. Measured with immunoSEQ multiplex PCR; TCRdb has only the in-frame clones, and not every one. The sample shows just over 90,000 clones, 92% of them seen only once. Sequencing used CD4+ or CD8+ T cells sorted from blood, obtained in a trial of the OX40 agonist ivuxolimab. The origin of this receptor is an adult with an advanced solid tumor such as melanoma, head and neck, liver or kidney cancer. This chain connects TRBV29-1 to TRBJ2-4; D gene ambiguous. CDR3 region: CSVEVPLKNIQYF. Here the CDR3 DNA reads TGCAGCGTTGAAGTCCCCCTTAAAAACATTCAGTACTTC.